The T cell receptor (beta chain) described here comes from a study of T-cell memory formation after mild COVID-19 (dated by TCRdb to the early 2020s). For the study in its entirety: TCR sequence clusters from the two donors were largely donor specific. In a couple of donors, T-cell clones that expanded and contracted after mild COVID-19 were tracked by sequencing TCRalpha and TCRbeta repertoires over time. Two young, previously healthy adult volunteers, one female and one male, were included in the cohort.

As regards this clonotype: Its antigen specificity is not known. Per-base quality was not reported, and no clone a single base away is much larger than it.

The instrument given in TCRdb is Illumina NovaSeq 6000. TCRalpha and TCRbeta cDNA libraries were constructed by 5'RACE with constant-segment primers, with sample barcodes and unique molecular identifiers being introduced. RNA was extracted from every sample with Trizol reagent. Amplification of the libraries took two PCR steps, and the second step added a second sample barcode plus Illumina TruSeq adapters. The libraries were sequenced on an Illumina NovaSeq using 2 x 150 bp paired-end reads. In the source study's methods: With migec v1.2.7, reads were demultiplexed and then collapsed into UMI-guided consensus sequences. Using mixcr v2.1.11, UMI consensuses were aligned to TRA and TRB V and J templates and then assembled into clonotypes. A clonotype was counted as expanded or contracted only when both edgeR and NoisET called the clonotype significant, with the noise models trained on biological replicates. For edgeR calls, the thresholds were a false discovery rate-adjusted p below 0.01 and a log2 fold-change of 1. As an exploratory analysis of dynamics, max-normalized trajectories of the 1000 most abundant clonotypes were examined with PCA combined with hierarchical clustering. Each responding clone was given a CD4 or CD8 phenotype based on the CD4+ and CD8+ repertoires, which had been sequenced separately. TCRdb trimmed the raw reads at Q25, called clones with MiXCR and kept productive beta chains. Rows with a matching CDR3 protein are joined into one entry that keeps the most common DNA and genes. TCRdb's processing, not the authors', yielded these V and J calls. Counted in this sample were about 560,000 distinct CDR3 sequences; roughly 17% of them appeared once. The leading ten clones occupy about 7.4% of the sample.

Ficoll-Paque density gradient centrifugation was the method used to isolate PBMCs. Deletion took 5 bases off V and 5 bases off J, with a span of 15 bases between the germline ends. CDR1 LNHNV and CDR2 YYDKDF were looked up in the germline V gene (reference sequence). The CDR3 spans 14 residues, from the cysteine through the phenylalanine. The retained sequence is limited to the CDR3, 42 bases, with the frame set at the first base. General conclusions and limits of the study: From day 15 to 85, contracting clones showed balanced CD4/CD8 phenotypes, whereas a second wave of clones that expanded from day 15 to 37 leaned towards CD4+. Only a couple of mild cases were covered in the study, and larger cohorts including severe cases with pre-infection samples were considered necessary. Contracting CD4+ clones appeared mostly in the CM and EM memory subsets, whereas CD8+ clones were enriched in EMRA. The detection of some responding clones in pre-infection memory suggests that pre-existing cross-reactive memory T cells joined the SARS-CoV-2 response. SARS-CoV-2 specificity of the second-wave clones peaking on day 37 was not confirmed.

This receptor was identified in an adult woman who had mild COVID-19 (a few samples of this study predate the infection). The sample titles of this study are shuffled in the database, so cell type and time point are left out; the donor was told from shared clones. The rearrangement combines TRBV15 with TRBJ1-2; TRBD1 could be the D gene, as 6 bases match. Material: PBMCs or a T cell subset sorted from them (not recorded which). CDR3 sequence: CATSAGQTGYGYTF. The bases are TGTGCCACCAGCGCAGGACAGACAGGATATGGCTACACCTTC.